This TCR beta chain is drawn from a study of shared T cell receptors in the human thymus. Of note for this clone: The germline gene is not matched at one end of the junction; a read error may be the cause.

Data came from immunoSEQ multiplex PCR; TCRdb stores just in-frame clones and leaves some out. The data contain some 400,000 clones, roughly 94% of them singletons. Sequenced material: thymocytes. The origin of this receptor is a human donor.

The CDR3 spells CASSFLPGRGTDTQYF. CDR3 in DNA: TGTGCTAGCAGCTTCCTGCCCGGGAGAGGGACAGATACGCAGTATTTT. The genes are TRBV7-7 and TRBJ2-3; D is possibly TRBD2 (6 bases). The CDR3 sequence is 16 residues long. Germline V gives CDR1 SSHAT, CDR2 FNYEAQ (reference sequence).